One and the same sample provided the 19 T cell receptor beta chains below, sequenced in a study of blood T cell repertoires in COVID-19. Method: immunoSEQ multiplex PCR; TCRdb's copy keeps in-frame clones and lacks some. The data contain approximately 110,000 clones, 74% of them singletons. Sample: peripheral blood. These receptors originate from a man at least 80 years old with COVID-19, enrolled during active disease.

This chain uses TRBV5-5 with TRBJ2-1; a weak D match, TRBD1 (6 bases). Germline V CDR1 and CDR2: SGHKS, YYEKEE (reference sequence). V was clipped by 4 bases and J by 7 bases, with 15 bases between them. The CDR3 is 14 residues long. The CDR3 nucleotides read TGTGCCAGCAGCGGGACCCACAGGGAAAATGAGCAGTTCTTC. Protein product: CASSGTHRENEQFF.

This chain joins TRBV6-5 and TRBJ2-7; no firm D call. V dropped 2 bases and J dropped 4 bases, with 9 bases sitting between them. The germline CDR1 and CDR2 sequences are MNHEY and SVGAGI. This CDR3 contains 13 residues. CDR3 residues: CASSYGRLYEQYF. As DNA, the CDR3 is TGTGCCAGCAGTTACGGCAGGCTGTACGAGCAGTACTTC.

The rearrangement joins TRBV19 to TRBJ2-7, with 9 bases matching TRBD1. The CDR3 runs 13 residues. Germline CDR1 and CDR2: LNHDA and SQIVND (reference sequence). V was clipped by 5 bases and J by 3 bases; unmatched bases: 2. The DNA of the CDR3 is TGTGCCAGTAGTTTGGACAGGGGCTACGAGCAGTACTTC. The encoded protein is CASSLDRGYEQYF.

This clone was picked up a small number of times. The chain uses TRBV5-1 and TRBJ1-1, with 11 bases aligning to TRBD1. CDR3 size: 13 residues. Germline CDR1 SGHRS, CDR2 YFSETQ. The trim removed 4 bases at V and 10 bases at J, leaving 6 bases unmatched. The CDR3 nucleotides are TGCGCCAGCAGCATCGGGACAGGGGGACCAGCTTTCTTT. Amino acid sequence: CASSIGTGGPAFF.

The CDR3 spells CASSYSGGTEAFF. The CDR3 DNA reads as TGTGCCAGCAGTTACAGCGGCGGCACTGAAGCTTTCTTT. The chain has TRBV6-5 and TRBJ1-1; D remains ambiguous. CDR1 and CDR2 (germline): MNHEY, SVGAGI. Trimming cost V 2 bases and J 4 bases, with 8 bases left between them. The CDR3 spans 13 residues.

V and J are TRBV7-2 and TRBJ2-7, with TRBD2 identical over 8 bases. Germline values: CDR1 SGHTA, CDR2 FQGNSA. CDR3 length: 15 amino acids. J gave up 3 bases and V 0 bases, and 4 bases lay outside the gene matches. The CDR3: CASSLASGGGYEQYF. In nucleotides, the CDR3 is TGTGCCAGCAGCTTAGCGTCCGGGGGGGGCTACGAGCAGTACTTC.

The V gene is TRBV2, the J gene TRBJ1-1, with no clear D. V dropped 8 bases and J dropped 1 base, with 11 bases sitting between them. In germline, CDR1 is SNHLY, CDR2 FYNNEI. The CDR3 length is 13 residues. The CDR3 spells CASERSGNTEAFF. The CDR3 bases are TGTGCCAGCGAAAGATCAGGGAACACTGAAGCTTTCTTT.

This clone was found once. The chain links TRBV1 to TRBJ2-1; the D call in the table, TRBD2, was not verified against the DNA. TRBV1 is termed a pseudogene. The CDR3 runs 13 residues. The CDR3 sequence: CTSSRTSGSGQFF. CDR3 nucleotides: TGCACCAGCAGCCGGACTAGCGGGAGTGGGCAGTTCTTC.

In DNA form, the CDR3 reads TGCGCCAGCAGCTTAACACCGCAAGAGACCCAGTACTTC. As protein: CASSLTPQETQYF. This rearrangement joins TRBV5-1 to TRBJ2-5; D is undetermined. Germline CDR1 reads SGHRS; CDR2 reads YFSETQ. The CDR3 covers 13 residues. V lost 2 bases to trimming and J lost 2 bases, with 7 bases between them.

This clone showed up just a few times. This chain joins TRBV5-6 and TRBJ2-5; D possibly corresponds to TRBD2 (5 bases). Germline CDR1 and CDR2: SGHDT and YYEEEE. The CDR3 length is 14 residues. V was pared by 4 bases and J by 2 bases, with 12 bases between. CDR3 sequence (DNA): TGTGCCAGCAGCGACCCGGGGAGTCAAGAGACCCAGTACTTC. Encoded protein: CASSDPGSQETQYF.

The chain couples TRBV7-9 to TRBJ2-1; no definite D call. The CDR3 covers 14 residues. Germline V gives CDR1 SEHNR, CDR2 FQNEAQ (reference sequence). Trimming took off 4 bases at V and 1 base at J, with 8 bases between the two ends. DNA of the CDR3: TGTGCCAGCAGCTCCCCCCTTTCCTACAATGAGCAGTTCTTC. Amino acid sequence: CASSSPLSYNEQFF.

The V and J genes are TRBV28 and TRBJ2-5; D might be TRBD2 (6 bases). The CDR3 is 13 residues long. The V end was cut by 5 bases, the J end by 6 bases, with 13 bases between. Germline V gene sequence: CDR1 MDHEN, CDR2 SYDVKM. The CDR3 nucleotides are TGTGCCAGCAGTGGGAGGACGGGGAAGACCCAGTACTTC. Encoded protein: CASSGRTGKTQYF.

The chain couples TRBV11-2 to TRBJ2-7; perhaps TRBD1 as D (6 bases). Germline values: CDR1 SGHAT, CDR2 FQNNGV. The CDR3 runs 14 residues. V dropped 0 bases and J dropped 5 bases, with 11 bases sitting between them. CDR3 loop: CASSLDQGLHEQYF. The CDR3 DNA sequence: TGTGCCAGCAGCTTAGATCAGGGGTTGCACGAGCAGTACTTC. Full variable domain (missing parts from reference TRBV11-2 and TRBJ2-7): EAGVAQSPRYKIIEKRQSVAFWCNPISGHATLYWYQQILGQGPKLLIQFQNNGVVDDSQLPKDRFSAERLKGVDSTLKIQPAKLEDSAVYLCASSLDQGLHEQYFGPGTRLTVT.

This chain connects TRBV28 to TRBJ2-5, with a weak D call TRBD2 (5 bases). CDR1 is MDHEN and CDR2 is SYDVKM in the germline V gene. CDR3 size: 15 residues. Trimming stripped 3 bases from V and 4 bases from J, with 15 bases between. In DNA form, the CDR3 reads TGTGCCAGCAGTTTTACCAGCTCCGCGGGAGAGACCCAGTACTTC. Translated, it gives CASSFTSSAGETQYF.

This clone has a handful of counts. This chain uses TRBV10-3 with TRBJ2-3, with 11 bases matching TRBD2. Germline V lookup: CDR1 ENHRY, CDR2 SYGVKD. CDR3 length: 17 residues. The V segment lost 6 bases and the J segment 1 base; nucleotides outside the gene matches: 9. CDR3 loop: CAIRDLAGGWGTDTQYF. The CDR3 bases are TGTGCCATCAGAGATCTAGCGGGAGGATGGGGCACAGATACGCAGTATTTT.

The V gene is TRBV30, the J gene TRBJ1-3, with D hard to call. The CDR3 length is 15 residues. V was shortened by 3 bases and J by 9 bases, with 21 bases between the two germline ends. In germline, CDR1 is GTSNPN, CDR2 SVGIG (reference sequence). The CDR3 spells CAWSLLGVYSSTIYF. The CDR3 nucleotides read TGTGCCTGGAGCCTACTCGGGGTTTATAGTAGCACCATATATTTT.

The CDR3 region is CASSLRGNTEAFF. The CDR3 DNA reads TGTGCCAGCAGCTTAAGGGGGAACACTGAAGCTTTCTTT. J is TRBJ1-1 and V is TRBV5-8; D might be TRBD1 (5 bases). The CDR3 covers 13 residues. Germline-derived CDR1 and CDR2 are SGHTS and YDEGEE. The V and J ends lost 2 bases and 1 base respectively, with 6 bases between them.

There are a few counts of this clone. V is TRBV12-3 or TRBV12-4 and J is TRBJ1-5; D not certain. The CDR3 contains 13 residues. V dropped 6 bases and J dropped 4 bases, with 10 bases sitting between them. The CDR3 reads CASSPIRNQPQHF. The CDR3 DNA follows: TGTGCCAGCAGCCCCATTCGGAATCAGCCCCAGCATTTT.

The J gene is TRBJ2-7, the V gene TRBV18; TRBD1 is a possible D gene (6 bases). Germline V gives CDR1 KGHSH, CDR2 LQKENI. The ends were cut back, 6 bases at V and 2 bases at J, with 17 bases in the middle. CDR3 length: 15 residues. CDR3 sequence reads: CASSKGRGGTYEQYF. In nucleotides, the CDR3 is TGTGCCAGCTCCAAAGGGAGAGGGGGAACCTACGAGCAGTACTTC.